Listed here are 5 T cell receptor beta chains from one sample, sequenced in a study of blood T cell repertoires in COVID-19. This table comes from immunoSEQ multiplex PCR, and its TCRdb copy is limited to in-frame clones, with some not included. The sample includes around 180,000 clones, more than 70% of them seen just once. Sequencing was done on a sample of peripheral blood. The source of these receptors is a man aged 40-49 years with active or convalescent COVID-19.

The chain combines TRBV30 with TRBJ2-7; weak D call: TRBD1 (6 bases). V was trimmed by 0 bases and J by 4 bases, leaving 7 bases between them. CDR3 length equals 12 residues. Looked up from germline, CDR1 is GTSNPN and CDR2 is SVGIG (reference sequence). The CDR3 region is CAWSVGGYEQYF. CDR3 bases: TGTGCCTGGAGTGTAGGGGGTTACGAGCAGTACTTC.

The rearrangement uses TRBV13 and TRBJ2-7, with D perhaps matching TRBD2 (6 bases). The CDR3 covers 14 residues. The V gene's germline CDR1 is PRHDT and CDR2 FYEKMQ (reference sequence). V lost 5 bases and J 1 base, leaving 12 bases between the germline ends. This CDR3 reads CASSPRDRSYEQYF. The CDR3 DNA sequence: TGTGCCAGCAGCCCGCGGGACCGTTCCTACGAGCAGTACTTC.

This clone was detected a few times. DNA of the CDR3: TGTGCCGCGTGGGCCGTTAAGACCCAGTACTTC. This gives the protein CAAWAVKTQYF. The chain combines TRBV24-1 with TRBJ2-5; D not certain. This CDR3 has 11 amino acids. Germline CDR1 KGHDR, CDR2 SFDVKD. V was pared by 12 bases and J by 6 bases, with 13 bases between.

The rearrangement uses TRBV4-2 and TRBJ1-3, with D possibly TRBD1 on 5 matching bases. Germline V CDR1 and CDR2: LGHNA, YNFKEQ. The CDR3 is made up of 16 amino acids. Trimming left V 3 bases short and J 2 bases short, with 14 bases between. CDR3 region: CASSQPGGKAGNTIYF. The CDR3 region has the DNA TGTGCCAGCAGCCAGCCGGGGGGAAAGGCTGGAAACACCATATATTTT.

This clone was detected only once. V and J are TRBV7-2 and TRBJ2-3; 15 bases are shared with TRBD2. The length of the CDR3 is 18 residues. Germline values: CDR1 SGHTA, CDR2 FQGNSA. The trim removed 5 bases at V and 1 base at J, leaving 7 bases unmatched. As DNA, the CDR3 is TGTGCCAGCAGCCCGAAGGGACTAGCGGGGGGTGGCACAGATACGCAGTATTTT. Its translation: CASSPKGLAGGGTDTQYF.